Each of the 4 T cell receptor beta chains below was sequenced from the same sample in a study of CD8 T cells in ankylosing spondylitis. A single record per CDR3 protein comes from TCRdb applying MiXCR to the 5' RACE reads. The data show fewer than 80,000 distinct CDR3 sequences, approximately 5.3% seen once. The specimen was blood, either unsorted or a sorted T cell fraction (not recorded which). The receptors come from a male donor with ankylosing spondylitis or in good health (not recorded which).

This clonotype was seen repeatedly, ten times or more. The genes are TRBV12-3 or TRBV12-4 and TRBJ1-5; D gene ambiguous. This CDR3 region has 15 residues. Trimming removed 2 bases at V and 6 bases at J, with 14 bases between. CDR3 sequence reads: CASSLSATAGQPQHF. CDR3 in DNA: TGTGCCAGCAGTTTATCGGCTACAGCCGGTCAGCCCCAGCATTTT.

This clonotype has at least ten counts. The chain employs TRBV20-1 and TRBJ1-1; D not certain. The length of the CDR3 is 15 residues. The V and J ends lost 0 bases and 1 base respectively, with 12 bases between them. CDR1 and CDR2 (germline): DFQATT, SNEGSKA (reference sequence). As DNA, the CDR3 is TGCAGTGCTAGAGATCGCCGAACCGCGAACACTGAAGCTTTCTTT. Translated: CSARDRRTANTEAFF.

This clonotype has at least ten counts. The chain combines TRBV20-1 with TRBJ1-1; D is ambiguous. With 0 bases removed from V and 6 bases from J, the gap between germline ends came to 11 bases. Germline values: CDR1 DFQATT, CDR2 SNEGSKA (reference sequence). The CDR3 sequence is 13 residues long. DNA for the CDR3: TGCAGTGCTAGAGACTCCGTCTACTCTGAAGCTTTCTTT. It specifies CSARDSVYSEAFF.

This clonotype was detected many times. V and J are TRBV7-2 and TRBJ1-5, with unresolved D. V lost 1 base to trimming and J lost 1 base, with 11 bases between them. CDR1 and CDR2 (germline): SGHTA, FQGNSA. There are 16 residues in the CDR3. In DNA form, the CDR3 reads TGTGCCAGCAGCTTAGATCCACAAGGGAGCAATCAGCCCCAGCATTTT. Encoded protein: CASSLDPQGSNQPQHF.